A single sample gave rise to the 24 T cell receptor beta chains below, sequenced in a study of OX40 agonist ivuxolimab in advanced cancers. Method: immunoSEQ multiplex PCR; TCRdb's copy keeps in-frame clones and lacks some. The repertoire holds 30,000 to 45,000 clones, roughly 82% seen once, with around 1.8% in the top ten. The source was CD4+ or CD8+ T cells sorted from blood, collected in a trial of the OX40 agonist ivuxolimab. These TCRs come from an adult with an advanced solid tumor such as melanoma, head and neck, liver or kidney cancer.

The J gene is TRBJ1-1, the V gene TRBV9; D gene unclear. CDR1 is SGDLS, CDR2 YYNGEE, per germline. This CDR3 region has 13 residues. V shed 2 bases and J shed 3 bases, with 8 bases lying between them. The CDR3 spells CASSVYPHTEAFF. CDR3 bases: TGTGCCAGCAGCGTCTATCCTCACACTGAAGCTTTCTTT.

The chain is built from TRBV19 and TRBJ2-5, with unresolved D. Germline V gene lookup returns CDR1 LNHDA and CDR2 SQIVND (reference sequence). The CDR3 covers 13 residues. Trimming removed 6 bases at V and 0 bases at J, with 8 bases between. The CDR3: CASSDVYQETQYF. Written as DNA, the CDR3 is TGTGCCAGTAGCGACGTGTACCAAGAGACCCAGTACTTC.

The chain couples TRBV6-1 to TRBJ2-7; 10 positions agree with TRBD2. The CDR3 extends over 12 amino acids. After removal of 11 bases from V and 3 bases from J, the junction contained 4 bases not matched to a gene. Germline assignment: CDR1 MNHNS and CDR2 SASEGT. CDR3 amino acids: CACLAGVYEQYF. In nucleotides, the CDR3 is TGTGCCTGTCTAGCGGGGGTCTACGAGCAGTACTTC.

The J gene is TRBJ1-4, the V gene TRBV30, with D hard to call. V lost 4 bases to trimming and J lost 0 bases, with 9 bases between them. The CDR3 spans 14 residues. Germline CDR1 reads GTSNPN; CDR2 reads SVGIG (reference sequence). CDR3 nucleotide sequence: TGTGCCTGGAATAACATAACAACTAATGAAAAACTGTTTTTT. Translating it yields CAWNNITTNEKLFF.

The chain uses TRBV5-1 and TRBJ2-1; TRBD1 matches 7 bases. V was pared by 2 bases and J by 6 bases, with 8 bases of the junction left unmatched. This CDR3 is built from 15 residues. Germline V gives CDR1 SGHRS, CDR2 YFSETQ. The CDR3 DNA reads as TGCGCCAGCAGCTTCTTGGGACAGAAGCTCAATGAGCAGTTCTTC. Translation gives CASSFLGQKLNEQFF.

The CDR3 protein is CASSLGGGGNLETQYF. The CDR3 coding sequence is TGCGCCAGCAGCCTCGGAGGCGGGGGGAATCTGGAGACCCAGTACTTC. This sequence joins TRBV5-1 and TRBJ2-5, with TRBD2 identical over 8 bases. The CDR3 is made up of 16 amino acids. Germline V CDR1 and CDR2: SGHRS, YFSETQ. V shed 4 bases, J shed 5 bases, and the junction held 13 bases outside the gene matches.

The chain combines TRBV19 with TRBJ2-2; the D gene is possibly TRBD2 (7 bases). The CDR3 consists of 17 residues. V was shortened by 0 bases and J by 2 bases, with 13 bases between the two germline ends. In germline, CDR1 is LNHDA, CDR2 SQIVND (reference sequence). The CDR3 nucleotides are TGTGCCAGTAGTATAGATTCTGGCGGGGGCAACACCGGGGAGCTGTTTTTT. This gives the protein CASSIDSGGGNTGELFF.

This chain uses TRBV18 with TRBJ2-3; 14 nucleotides align to TRBD2. J lost 0 bases, V lost 3 bases, and 5 bases had no gene match. The CDR3 consists of 18 residues. Germline CDR1 and CDR2: KGHSH and LQKENI. The CDR3 here is CASSPRGLAGGSTDTQYF. The DNA of the CDR3 is TGTGCCAGCTCACCTCGAGGACTAGCGGGGGGCAGCACAGATACGCAGTATTTT.

The chain employs TRBV28 and TRBJ2-1; the match to TRBD2 covers 7 bases. Trimming took 5 bases from V and 10 from J; bases not matched to a gene: 11. The CDR3 covers 14 residues. Germline V gives CDR1 MDHEN, CDR2 SYDVKM. CDR3 region: CASSPSDLTSEQFF. DNA for the CDR3: TGTGCCAGCAGTCCGAGCGACCTGACTAGCGAGCAGTTCTTC.

The chain couples TRBV12-5 to TRBJ1-2, with D perhaps matching TRBD1 (6 bases). The V gene's germline CDR1 is LGHNT and CDR2 FRNRAP. The V end lost 1 base, the J end lost 4 bases, and 7 bases lay between the germline ends. The CDR3 extends over 13 amino acids. CDR3 protein: CASGLGRGYGYTF. Written as DNA, the CDR3 is TGTGCTAGTGGTTTGGGCAGGGGCTATGGCTACACCTTC.

V usage is TRBV5-1 and J usage is TRBJ1-2; TRBD1 aligns across 8 bases. V shed 4 bases, J shed 6 bases, and the junction held 5 bases outside the gene matches. The CDR3 totals 13 residues. CDR1 and CDR2 (germline): SGHRS, YFSETQ. CDR3 sequence: CASSADRVDGYTF. The CDR3, as DNA: TGCGCCAGCAGCGCGGACAGGGTCGATGGCTACACCTTC.

The genes are TRBV18 and TRBJ2-5; no firm D call. This CDR3 region has 13 residues. CDR1 KGHSH and CDR2 LQKENI come from the germline V gene. The V end was cut by 2 bases, the J end by 5 bases, with 9 bases between. In DNA form, the CDR3 reads TGTGCCAGCTCACCAGAAGGATGGGAGACCCAGTACTTC. It codes for CASSPEGWETQYF.

CDR3 sequence (DNA): TGTGCCAGCAGTGAAGTTGCAGGGGACTATGGCTACACCTTC. Protein product: CASSEVAGDYGYTF. J is TRBJ1-2 and V is TRBV6-1; the D gene is possibly TRBD1 (6 bases). Trimming took off 1 base at V and 3 bases at J, with 9 bases between the two ends. This CDR3 contains 14 residues. CDR1 is MNHNS, CDR2 SASEGT, per germline.

This chain links TRBV9 with TRBJ2-1; D unclear. V shed 0 bases and J shed 6 bases, with 10 bases lying between them. Germline CDR1 SGDLS, CDR2 YYNGEE. This CDR3 contains 14 residues. For the CDR3, the DNA is TGTGCCAGCAGCGTAGGGGCTCCCAGCAATGAGCAGTTCTTC. Translation gives CASSVGAPSNEQFF.

This clone was counted a single time. This chain links TRBV5-1 with TRBJ1-2, with TRBD1 as a possible D gene (6 bases). Per germline, CDR1 SGHRS and CDR2 YFSETQ. This CDR3 spans 14 amino acids. The V end was cut by 2 bases, the J end by 6 bases, with 14 bases between. CDR3: CASSFWAGENGYTF. The CDR3, as DNA: TGCGCCAGCAGCTTTTGGGCAGGGGAGAATGGCTACACCTTC.

The CDR3 sequence is CASSLAGLGPQHF. The CDR3 region has the DNA TGTGCCAGCAGCTTAGCCGGTTTAGGGCCCCAGCATTTT. V usage is TRBV7-6 and J usage is TRBJ1-5; unclear D gene. This CDR3 is 13 amino acids long. V lost 0 bases and J lost 9, with 9 bases in between. CDR1 is SGHVS and CDR2 is FNYEAQ in the germline V gene.

This clone was detected once. The gene calls are TRBV7-2 and TRBJ1-2; TRBD1 might be the D (6 bases). The CDR3 contains 16 residues. The germline CDR1 and CDR2 sequences are SGHTA and FQGNSA. Trimming left V 0 bases short and J 2 bases short, with 13 bases between. The CDR3 region has the DNA TGTGCCAGCAGCTTAGCGCCTAGCGGGGGCAACTATGGCTACACCTTC. Protein: CASSLAPSGGNYGYTF.

This sequence joins TRBV21-1 and TRBJ2-7; the table's D call, TRBD2, was not checked against the DNA. TRBV21-1 is annotated as a pseudogene. The CDR3 runs 14 residues. CDR3 bases: TGTGCCAGCAGCAAAGGTAGGAGGTCCTACGAGCAGTACTTC. This translates into CASSKGRRSYEQYF.

The rearrangement links TRBV11-1 to TRBJ2-7; 10 bases are a match to TRBD1. Germline assignment: CDR1 SGHAT and CDR2 FQDESV (reference sequence). Unmatched junction bases numbered 7, after V lost 4 bases and J lost 7 bases. This CDR3 spans 14 amino acids. In DNA, the CDR3 is TGTGCCAGCAGCTGGGACAGGGGAAGAGGGGAGCAGTACTTC. Its translation is CASSWDRGRGEQYF.

The chain has TRBV30 and TRBJ1-6, with D perhaps TRBD1 (6 bases). This CDR3 has 14 residues. Germline values: CDR1 GTSNPN, CDR2 SVGIG (reference sequence). The V end lost 5 bases, the J end lost 10 bases, and 18 bases lay between the germline ends. For the CDR3, the DNA is TGTGCCTGGTCCCAGCGAGGGGGAGACTCACCCCTCCACTTT. Protein sequence: CAWSQRGGDSPLHF.

The chain uses TRBV19 and TRBJ2-3, with TRBD1 matching over 9 bases. J lost 0 bases, V lost 3 bases, and 4 bases had no gene match. This CDR3 region has 16 residues. Germline lookup yields CDR1 LNHDA and CDR2 SQIVND (reference sequence). The CDR3 region has the DNA TGTGCCAGTAGTATTTGGACAGGGGTAAGCACAGATACGCAGTATTTT. This translates into CASSIWTGVSTDTQYF.

This CDR3 is CASSPSGLPGETQYF. The CDR3, as DNA: TGTGCCAGCAGCCCCTCGGGACTACCGGGGGAGACCCAGTACTTC. V gene TRBV7-9 combines with J gene TRBJ2-5; 7 bases fit TRBD2. V lost 5 bases, J lost 5 bases, and 11 bases stayed unmatched. The length of the CDR3 is 15 residues. Germline V lookup: CDR1 SEHNR, CDR2 FQNEAQ (reference sequence).

The rearrangement uses TRBV29-1 and TRBJ1-1; D gene ambiguous. The V gene's germline CDR1 is SQVTM and CDR2 ANQGSEA. The CDR3 runs to 11 residues. V gave up 3 bases and J gave up 7 bases, with 9 bases separating them. CDR3 nucleotides: TGCAGCGTTGAGGCGGGTTATGAAGCTTTCTTT. It codes for CSVEAGYEAFF.

The CDR3 DNA reads TGTGCCATCGGCGCAGGTAATAATTCACCCCTCCACTTT. Translation: CAIGAGNNSPLHF. The chain combines TRBV10-3 with TRBJ1-6; D gene uncertain. The length of the CDR3 is 13 residues. Germline assignment: CDR1 ENHRY and CDR2 SYGVKD. V was trimmed by 8 bases and J by 5 bases, leaving 10 bases between them.